These T cell receptor beta chains were read from a single sample in a study of cytomegalovirus exposure and HLA in healthy donors. This table comes from immunoSEQ multiplex PCR, and its TCRdb copy is limited to in-frame clones, with some not included. The table counts approximately 110,000 clones; 0.45% to 0.6% lies in the top ten. Sequencing used PBMCs. Receptors were obtained from a man aged 45-60 years in good health and CMV-seronegative. The CDR3 runs from the conserved cysteine through the conserved F or W.

J: TRBJ1-2; V: TRBV5-4; CDR3: CASSPPADRYGYTF
J: TRBJ2-5; V: TRBV11-3; CDR3: CASSPHRGGRETQYF
J: TRBJ1-5; V: TRBV7-9; CDR3: CASSTPGEANQPQHF
J: TRBJ1-2; V: TRBV6-5; CDR3: CASSYPGASGYTF
J: TRBJ2-1; V: TRBV29-1; CDR3: CSARSGGLNNEQFF
J: TRBJ1-2; V: TRBV27; CDR3: CASSPNYRAINYGYTF
J: TRBJ1-4; V: TRBV18; CDR3: CASSPGQGDEKLFF
J: TRBJ2-3; V: TRBV6-5; CDR3: CASSARSTDTQYF
J: TRBJ1-1; V: TRBV18; CDR3: CASSPIRDTEAFF
J: TRBJ2-5; V: TRBV7-2; CDR3: CASSLVTGGTQYF
J: TRBJ2-1; V: TRBV9; CDR3: CASSLGTSVYNEQFF
J: TRBJ2-6; V: TRBV2; CDR3: CASSGRQRSSGANVLTF
J: TRBJ2-2; V: TRBV5-1; CDR3: CASSLDGTSGFMNTGELFF
J: TRBJ2-1; V: TRBV12-5; CDR3: CASGWTSGRVNEQFF
J: NA; V: TRBV18; CDR3: CASSPVRGQSYEQYF
J: TRBJ1-6; V: TRBV6-5; CDR3: CASRLTVNSPLHF
J: TRBJ2-7; V: TRBV19; CDR3: CASSGQGGLGEQYF
J: TRBJ1-5; V: TRBV19; CDR3: CATTLGAGPQHF
J: TRBJ1-5; V: TRBV5-6; CDR3: CASSSGVQPQHF
J: TRBJ2-5; V: TRBV6-5; CDR3: CASSRRVQETQYF
J: TRBJ1-1; V: TRBV5-1; CDR3: CASSLETGLRGEAFF
J: TRBJ2-7; V: TRBV2; CDR3: CASSAEGIYEQYF
J: TRBJ2-5; V: TRBV5-1; CDR3: CASSSHLVETQYF
J: TRBJ1-2; V: TRBV13; CDR3: CASSSAGILNYGYTF
J: TRBJ1-6; V: TRBV14; CDR3: CASSEGLWNSPLHF
J: TRBJ2-7; V: TRBV7-2; CDR3: CASSNDRGPYEQYF
J: TRBJ2-7; V: TRBV6-5; CDR3: CASSYYRGYEQYF
J: TRBJ2-1; V: TRBV30; CDR3: CAWGRDTRSYNEQFF
J: TRBJ2-7; V: TRBV13; CDR3: CASTLRQGRNEQYF
J: TRBJ1-1; V: TRBV5-4; CDR3: CASSLDPQGSNTEAFF
J: TRBJ2-2; V: TRBV10-2; CDR3: CASSLSGGAGELFF
J: TRBJ2-1; V: TRBV7-2; CDR3: CASSYRLAGGPHEQFF
J: TRBJ2-7; V: TRBV5-6; CDR3: CASSWRGGQGTDEQYF
J: TRBJ2-3; V: TRBV5-1; CDR3: CASKRTGGTDTQYF
J: TRBJ2-7; V: TRBV11-2; CDR3: CASSSTRTSGISYEQYF
J: TRBJ2-7; V: TRBV29-1; CDR3: CSVTGMREQYF
J: TRBJ1-3; V: TRBV14; CDR3: CASSRLLGNTIYF
J: TRBJ2-7; V: TRBV6-5; CDR3: CASSRDIYEQYF
J: TRBJ2-2; V: TRBV19; CDR3: CASSVLAGAGELFF
J: TRBJ2-7; V: TRBV11-3; CDR3: CASRKGTSAYEQYF
J: TRBJ1-4; V: TRBV30; CDR3: CAWNNGHNNEKLFF
J: TRBJ2-7; V: TRBV2; CDR3: CASSSGTGGHEQYF